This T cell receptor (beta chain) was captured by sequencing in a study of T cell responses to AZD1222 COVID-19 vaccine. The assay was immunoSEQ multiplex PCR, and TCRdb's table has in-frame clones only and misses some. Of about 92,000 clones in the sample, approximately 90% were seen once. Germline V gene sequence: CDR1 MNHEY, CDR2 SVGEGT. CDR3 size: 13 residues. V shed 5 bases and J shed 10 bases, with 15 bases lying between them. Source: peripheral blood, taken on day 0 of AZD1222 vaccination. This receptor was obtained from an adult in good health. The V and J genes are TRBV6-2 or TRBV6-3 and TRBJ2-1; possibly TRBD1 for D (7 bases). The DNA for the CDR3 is TGTGCCAGCAGTGTTCGACAGGGAGGAGAGCAGTTCTTC. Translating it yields CASSVRQGGEQFF.